A selection of T cell receptor beta chains follows, all from one sample in a study of blood T cell repertoires in COVID-19. The repertoire was sequenced with immunoSEQ multiplex PCR; TCRdb's copy has only in-frame clones and lacks some. The sample contains 190,000 or so clones, 86% of which appear only once. Input material: PBMCs or T cells enriched from blood (not recorded which). These receptors were obtained from a woman aged 25-40 years who had been exposed to COVID-19. Each CDR3 is given with its conserved first and last residue. Each record gives: CDR3 protein, CDR3 DNA, clone size, J gene, V gene, D gene. A D gene is named only where the DNA matches it firmly. Rows give clone size only sometimes, using once, few, many, or a class for an expanded clone.

CDR3 protein: CASSPSNRGTGELFF
CDR3 DNA: TGTGCCAGCTCACCAAGCAACAGGGGCACCGGGGAGCTGTTTTTT
clone size: .
J gene: TRBJ2-2
V gene: TRBV18
D gene: TRBD1

CDR3 protein: CASSHEAGLAGGGMQFF
CDR3 DNA: TGTGCCAGCAGCCACGAAGCGGGACTAGCGGGGGGTGGGATGCAGTTCTTC
clone size: .
J gene: TRBJ2-1
V gene: TRBV4-2
D gene: TRBD2

CDR3 protein: CASSTSVTGGSPLHF
CDR3 DNA: TGTGCCAGTAGCACTTCGGTGACGGGAGGATCACCCCTCCACTTT
clone size: .
J gene: TRBJ1-6
V gene: TRBV19
D gene: .

CDR3 protein: CASSPWDRGAFF
CDR3 DNA: TGTGCCAGCAGTCCATGGGACAGGGGAGCTTTCTTT
clone size: .
J gene: TRBJ1-1
V gene: TRBV2
D gene: TRBD1

CDR3 protein: CASSLVQGMTIGYTF
CDR3 DNA: TGTGCCAGCAGCTTAGTACAGGGGATGACTATTGGCTACACCTTC
clone size: once
J gene: TRBJ1-2
V gene: TRBV7-9
D gene: TRBD1

CDR3 protein: CASSAGLLSYEQYF
CDR3 DNA: TGTGCCAGCAGCGCGGGGCTCCTGTCCTACGAGCAGTACTTC
clone size: .
J gene: TRBJ2-7
V gene: TRBV11-2
D gene: .

CDR3 protein: CASSLAVWDWGVPDTQYF
CDR3 DNA: TGCGCCAGCAGCTTGGCCGTGTGGGATTGGGGGGTCCCAGATACGCAGTATTTT
clone size: .
J gene: TRBJ2-3
V gene: TRBV5-1
D gene: .

CDR3 protein: CASSRLADSYEQYF
CDR3 DNA: TGTGCCAGTAGTCGACTAGCGGACTCCTACGAGCAGTACTTC
clone size: .
J gene: TRBJ2-7
V gene: TRBV19
D gene: TRBD2

CDR3 protein: CASSAPAGGEQFF
CDR3 DNA: TGTGCCAGCAGCGCCCCTGCGGGGGGCGAGCAGTTCTTC
clone size: .
J gene: TRBJ2-1
V gene: TRBV9
D gene: TRBD2

CDR3 protein: CASSLGQDHEKLFF
CDR3 DNA: TGCGCCAGCAGCTTAGGACAGGACCATGAAAAACTGTTTTTT
clone size: .
J gene: TRBJ1-4
V gene: TRBV5-1
D gene: TRBD1

CDR3 protein: CASSIGWVPALGSTEAFF
CDR3 DNA: TGTGCCAGTAGTATAGGGTGGGTTCCAGCACTCGGGAGCACTGAAGCTTTCTTT
clone size: .
J gene: TRBJ1-1
V gene: TRBV19
D gene: .

CDR3 protein: CASSPYRGHRYGYTF
CDR3 DNA: TGCGCCAGCAGCCCATACAGGGGGCATCGATATGGCTACACCTTC
clone size: .
J gene: TRBJ1-2
V gene: TRBV5-1
D gene: TRBD1

CDR3 protein: CASSIGQFVSNQPQHF
CDR3 DNA: TGTGCCAGTAGTATAGGGCAGTTCGTTAGCAATCAGCCCCAGCATTTT
clone size: .
J gene: TRBJ1-5
V gene: TRBV19
D gene: .

CDR3 protein: CSASRRGAYNEQFF
CDR3 DNA: TGCAGTGCTAGTAGGCGGGGGGCGTACAATGAGCAGTTCTTC
clone size: .
J gene: TRBJ2-1
V gene: TRBV20-1
D gene: TRBD2

CDR3 protein: CASRPAGDTQYF
CDR3 DNA: TGTGCCAGCAGGCCGGCGGGAGATACGCAGTATTTT
clone size: .
J gene: TRBJ2-3
V gene: TRBV3-1/TRBV3-2
D gene: .

CDR3 protein: CAISESASGGSTDTQYF
CDR3 DNA: TGTGCCATCAGTGAGTCGGCTAGCGGGGGGTCCACAGATACGCAGTATTTT
clone size: .
J gene: TRBJ2-3
V gene: TRBV10-3
D gene: TRBD2